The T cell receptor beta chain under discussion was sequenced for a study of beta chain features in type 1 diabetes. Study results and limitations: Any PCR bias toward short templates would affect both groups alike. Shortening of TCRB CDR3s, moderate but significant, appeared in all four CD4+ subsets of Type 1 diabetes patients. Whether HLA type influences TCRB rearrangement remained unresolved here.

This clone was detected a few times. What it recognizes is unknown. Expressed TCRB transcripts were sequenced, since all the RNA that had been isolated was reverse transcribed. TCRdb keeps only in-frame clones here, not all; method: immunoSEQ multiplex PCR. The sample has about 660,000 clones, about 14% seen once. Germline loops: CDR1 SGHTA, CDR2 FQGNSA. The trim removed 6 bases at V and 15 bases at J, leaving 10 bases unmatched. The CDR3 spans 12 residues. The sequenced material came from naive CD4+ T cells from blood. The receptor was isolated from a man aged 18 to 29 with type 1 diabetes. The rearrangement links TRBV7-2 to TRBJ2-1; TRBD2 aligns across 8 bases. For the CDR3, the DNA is TGTGCCAGCAGACCTTCCGGGACTAGGCCGTTCTTC. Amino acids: CASRPSGTRPFF.